This TCR beta chain was captured by sequencing in a study of shared T cell receptors in the human thymus. Libraries were prepared by immunoSEQ multiplex PCR; TCRdb keeps only in-frame clonotypes and omits some of them. Of more than 550,000 clones detected, about 90% appear once; the ten largest clones hold 0.0094%. CDR3 length: 16 residues. The germline gives CDR1 SGHRS, CDR2 YFSETQ. J gave up 7 bases and V 4 bases, and 6 bases lay outside the gene matches. This sample was shared with a second study, whose subject was human thymus T cells. This second report adds: Having corrective surgery for congenital heart defects, healthy Finnish infants were the ones who donated. V and J gene usage appeared biased in thymic and blood repertoires. Unrelated individuals had highly overlapping thymic repertoires, as reported in related research.

The sequence came from a boy less than two years old with a congenital heart defect. V gene TRBV5-1 combines with J gene TRBJ2-1, with 15 positions matching TRBD2. The sequenced sample consisted of thymocytes. Written as DNA, the CDR3 is TGCGCCAGCAGCCCGACGGGACTAGCGGGAGGAAATGAGCAGTTCTTC. This codes for CASSPTGLAGGNEQFF.